This is a list of T cell receptor beta chains from one sample in a study of blood T cells in healthy people across ages. TCRdb analysed the 5' RACE reads with MiXCR anew, one entry per CDR3 protein. This table holds roughly 1.4 million distinct CDR3 sequences, roughly 60% found once. Sequenced sample: blood. All receptors come from a man aged 18-30 years in good health. CDR3s include the opening cysteine and the closing phenylalanine or tryptophan. The order of the fields is J gene, clone size, V gene, D gene, CDR3 protein, CDR3 DNA. D genes are given only for firm matches. Expanded clones get a size class; other rows say once, few or many, or leave the size out.

TRBJ1-6 NA TRBV2 NA CASTSTGEVSPLHF TGTGCCAGCACATCGACAGGCGAGGTGTCACCCCTCCACTTT
TRBJ2-2 NA TRBV7-2 TRBD2 CASSSGLDVNTGELFF TGTGCCAGCAGCTCAGGACTAGACGTGAACACCGGGGAGCTGTTTTTT
TRBJ2-7 few TRBV4-1 NA CASSQDRWGQYEQYF TGCGCCAGCAGCCAAGATAGATGGGGTCAGTACGAGCAGTACTTC
TRBJ2-5 once TRBV11-2 NA CASSLDGVQETQYF TGTGCCAGCAGCTTAGATGGGGTGCAAGAGACCCAGTACTTC
TRBJ1-5 NA TRBV9 NA CASSPRFGQPQHF TGTGCCAGCAGCCCGAGGTTTGGTCAGCCCCAGCATTTT
TRBJ1-2 NA TRBV27 NA CASSFRVGYGYTF TGTGCCAGCAGTTTCAGGGTTGGCTATGGCTACACCTTC
TRBJ2-7 NA TRBV25-1 TRBD1 CASSASSGGANEQYF TGTGCCAGCAGTGCCTCTTCAGGGGGCGCGAACGAGCAGTACTTC
TRBJ2-1 NA TRBV6-5 TRBD1 CASSYESGGRLNEQFF TGTGCCAGCAGTTACGAATCAGGGGGTCGCCTCAATGAGCAGTTCTTC
TRBJ2-2 NA TRBV2 NA CASRARSLIISLNTGELFF TGTGCCAGCAGGGCCCGTTCCCTTATCATTTCTTTGAACACCGGGGAGCTGTTTTTT
TRBJ1-2 NA TRBV14 NA CASSPTSYYGYTF TGTGCCAGCAGCCCGACAAGTTATTATGGCTACACCTTC
TRBJ2-7 NA TRBV27 TRBD2 CASASLLAGASYEQYF TGTGCCAGCGCCTCTTTGTTAGCGGGGGCCTCCTACGAGCAGTACTTC
TRBJ1-1 NA TRBV12-3/TRBV12-4 NA CASSWGQVMNTEAFF TGTGCCAGCAGTTGGGGGCAAGTAATGAACACTGAAGCTTTCTTT
TRBJ2-7 few TRBV29-1 NA CSVGGGAGGYEQYF TGCAGCGTTGGCGGAGGGGCCGGCGGCTACGAGCAGTACTTC
TRBJ2-3 NA TRBV12-3/TRBV12-4 NA CASSSRDGATDTQYF TGTGCCAGCAGTTCCAGGGATGGTGCAACAGATACGCAGTATTTT
TRBJ2-7 NA TRBV9 NA CASSVGSHEQYF TGTGCCAGCAGCGTCGGATCCCACGAGCAGTACTTC
TRBJ1-4 NA TRBV20-1 TRBD1 CSARDTEDRGYLTNEKLFF TGCAGTGCTAGAGATACCGAAGACAGGGGATACTTAACTAATGAAAAACTGTTTTTT
TRBJ1-2 once TRBV27 TRBD1 CASSYGTGDTYGYTF TGTGCCAGCAGCTATGGGACAGGGGATACCTATGGCTACACCTTC
TRBJ1-4 NA TRBV25-1 NA CASSESQGYREKLFF TGTGCCAGCAGTGAATCCCAGGGGTATAGAGAAAAACTGTTTTTT
TRBJ2-1 few TRBV5-1 NA CASSLEGRYEQFF TGCGCCAGCAGCTTGGAGGGTCGGTATGAGCAGTTCTTC
TRBJ2-7 NA TRBV19 NA CASSIGAADYEQYF TGTGCCAGTAGTATCGGGGCAGCAGACTACGAGCAGTACTTC
TRBJ2-3 NA TRBV12-3/TRBV12-4 TRBD2 CASSLRGSGGESTDTQYF TGTGCCAGCAGTTTACGGGGTAGCGGGGGGGAATCCACAGATACGCAGTATTTT
TRBJ2-1 NA TRBV21-1 NA CASSRRDRDNEQFF TGTGCCAGCAGCCGCCGGGACAGGGACAATGAGCAGTTCTTC
TRBJ1-4 NA TRBV6-2/TRBV6-3 NA CASSYSAVEKLFF TGTGCCAGCAGTTACTCGGCAGTTGAAAAACTGTTTTTT
TRBJ2-7 once TRBV4-1 NA CASSKDRAIPYEQYF TGCGCCAGCAGCAAAGATAGGGCAATTCCCTACGAGCAGTACTTC
TRBJ2-5 NA TRBV28 NA CASRFPGSQETQYF TGTGCCAGCAGGTTTCCGGGATCCCAAGAGACCCAGTACTTC
TRBJ1-3 once TRBV7-2 NA CASSSSGRGRNTIYF TGTGCCAGCAGCTCCAGTGGCAGGGGCAGAAACACCATATATTTT
TRBJ2-3 NA TRBV20-1 NA CSALAQTGTDTQYF TGCAGTGCTTTAGCGCAGACAGGCACAGATACGCAGTATTTT
TRBJ2-1 few TRBV25-1 TRBD2 CASSVLPWTSGNNEQFF TGTGCCAGCAGTGTCCTACCGTGGACTAGCGGAAACAATGAGCAGTTCTTC
TRBJ2-2 NA TRBV10-3 TRBD1 CAISGLDRGDTGELFF TGTGCCATCAGTGGGCTCGACAGGGGCGACACCGGGGAGCTGTTTTTT
TRBJ2-7 NA TRBV20-1 NA CSAIHRPSYEQYF TGCAGTGCTATCCACAGGCCCTCCTACGAGCAGTACTTC
TRBJ2-7 NA TRBV4-2 NA CASSQEGKGEQYF TGTGCCAGCAGCCAAGAGGGGAAGGGAGAGCAGTACTTC